A single sample is the source of the 27 T cell receptor beta chains below, sequenced in a study of CD8 T cells in Susac syndrome. Random hexamers were used to reverse transcribe 0.5 to 1 ug of RNA. MiXCR, run by TCRdb on the immunoSEQ multiplex PCR reads, gives a single entry per CDR3 protein. The sample has hundreds of thousands of distinct CDR3 sequences, 85% to 95% seen once; the top ten hold around 0.067%. The sample taken for sequencing was CD4+ T cells from PBMCs. The origin of the receptors is a human donor with multiple sclerosis.

The gene calls are TRBV27 and TRBJ1-5, with 7 bases matching TRBD1. The CDR3 loop spans 15 amino acids. The junction had 10 bases not matched to a gene; V was cut back by 5 bases and J by 6 bases. Looked up from germline, CDR1 is MNHEY and CDR2 is SMNVEV (reference sequence). The DNA of the CDR3 is TGTGCCAGCAGTACCTTTGACAGGGAGGGTCAGCCCCAGCATTTT. Translation: CASSTFDREGQPQHF.

V is TRBV15 and J is TRBJ2-3; 7 nucleotides line up with TRBD2. Germline V gene sequence: CDR1 LNHNV, CDR2 YYDKDF (reference sequence). V lost 6 bases, J lost 1 base, and 7 bases stayed unmatched. The CDR3 runs to 15 residues. CDR3 loop: CATRGREDGTDTQYF. The CDR3 DNA reads as TGTGCCACCAGAGGTCGGGAGGACGGCACAGATACGCAGTATTTT. Variable domain in full (rest from reference TRBV15 and TRBJ2-3): DAMVIQNPRYQVTQFGKPVTLSCSQTLNHNVMYWYQQKSSQAPKLLFHYYDKDFNNEADTPDNFQSRRPNTSFCFLDIRSPGLGDTAMYLCATRGREDGTDTQYFGPGTRLTVL.

The J gene is TRBJ1-6, the V gene TRBV30; D not resolved. This CDR3 contains 14 residues. Trimming stripped 3 bases from V and 6 bases from J, with 12 bases between. Germline-derived CDR1 and CDR2 are GTSNPN and SVGIG (reference sequence). This CDR3 reads CAWSAGVANSPLHF. The DNA of the CDR3 is TGTGCCTGGAGCGCCGGTGTAGCTAATTCACCCCTCCACTTT.

The chain couples TRBV20-1 to TRBJ1-2; the D is unclear. This CDR3 is built from 14 residues. The germline gives CDR1 DFQATT, CDR2 SNEGSKA (reference sequence). V was shortened by 7 bases and J by 2 bases, with 17 bases between the two germline ends. DNA for the CDR3: TGCAGTGTCGGGGTTGGGCAGGCCAACTATGGCTACACCTTC. It translates to CSVGVGQANYGYTF.

The chain combines TRBV5-6 with TRBJ1-6, with 10 bases identical to TRBD1. Germline CDR1 and CDR2: SGHDT and YYEEEE. This CDR3 has 17 amino acids. V lost 2 bases and J lost 13; bases outside the gene matches: 15. The CDR3 DNA is TGTGCCAGCAGCTTCGCCCCGGCCCTCGGGACAGGGGCCCCCCTCCACTTT. It specifies CASSFAPALGTGAPLHF.

DNA for the CDR3: TGTGCCAGCCGAACCCAGGGGGTCTTCTATGGCTACACCTTC. This translates into CASRTQGVFYGYTF. The rearrangement links TRBV12-3 or TRBV12-4 to TRBJ1-2, with 7 bases matching TRBD1. The CDR3 length is 14 residues. V gave up 8 bases and J gave up 4 bases; unmatched junction bases: 10.

This sequence joins TRBV5-8 and TRBJ2-5; 9 bases agree with TRBD2. The CDR3 covers 17 residues. CDR1 and CDR2 from the germline V gene are SGHTS and YDEGEE. The J segment lost 0 bases and the V segment lost 0 bases, leaving 6 bases of the junction unmatched. The CDR3 bases are TGTGCCAGCAGCTTGGCCACGAGCGGGGGGTACCAAGAGACCCAGTACTTC. This encodes CASSLATSGGYQETQYF.

The rearrangement joins TRBV3-1 to TRBJ2-1; D is undetermined. CDR1 LGHDT and CDR2 YNNKEL come from the germline V gene (reference sequence). With 1 base removed from V and 12 bases from J, the gap between germline ends came to 7 bases. This CDR3 region has 11 residues. CDR3: CASSQGTRQFF. CDR3 DNA: TGTGCCAGCAGCCAAGGCACACGGCAGTTCTTC.

This chain joins TRBV5-1 and TRBJ2-2; D could derive from TRBD1 or TRBD2 (5 bases each). The germline V and J ends were trimmed by 3 bases and 3 bases, with 15 bases remaining between them. This CDR3 spans 16 amino acids. Germline V gene sequence: CDR1 SGHRS, CDR2 YFSETQ. The CDR3 nucleotides are TGCGCCAGCAGCTCGTCCGGGACCGGCCACACCGGGGAGCTGTTTTTT. Translation: CASSSSGTGHTGELFF.

The chain combines TRBV3-1 with TRBJ1-1; D is perhaps TRBD1 (6 bases). Trimming pared 0 bases from V and 5 bases from J, leaving 22 bases between. Germline assignment: CDR1 LGHDT and CDR2 YNNKEL (reference sequence). The CDR3 is 18 amino acids. CDR3 sequence: CASSQEGGPGGRRTEAFF. The CDR3 DNA is TGTGCCAGCAGCCAAGAGGGGGGCCCGGGGGGACGGAGGACTGAAGCTTTCTTT.

The chain links TRBV24-1 to TRBJ2-3; 9 nucleotides align to TRBD1. The CDR3 runs 17 residues. Germline CDR1 reads KGHDR; CDR2 reads SFDVKD. V was pared by 4 bases and J by 3 bases, with 10 bases of the junction left unmatched. CDR3 loop: CATSDPMGQGRTDTQYF. CDR3 DNA: TGTGCCACCAGTGACCCGATGGGACAGGGTCGGACAGATACGCAGTATTTT.

This clonotype turned up a few times. V usage is TRBV12-3 or TRBV12-4 and J usage is TRBJ1-1; TRBD1 matches 7 bases. V was pared by 6 bases and J by 2 bases, with 6 bases of the junction left unmatched. The CDR3 sequence is 14 residues long. The chain's CDR3 is CASSPTGSNTEAFF. The CDR3 DNA reads as TGTGCCAGCAGCCCGACAGGGAGTAACACTGAAGCTTTCTTT.

The chain employs TRBV5-1 and TRBJ2-5; 14 nucleotides line up with TRBD2. The germline V gene encodes CDR1 SGHRS and CDR2 YFSETQ. The CDR3 is 15 residues long. With V trimmed by 4 bases and J by 7 bases, 6 bases remained unmatched. DNA for the CDR3: TGCGCCAGCAGCCCCGAGACTAGCGGGAGGGGGACCCAGTACTTC. Translation: CASSPETSGRGTQYF.

The genes are TRBV15 and TRBJ1-5, with D unclear. With 7 bases removed from V and 5 bases from J, the gap between germline ends came to 9 bases. Germline CDR1 and CDR2: LNHNV and YYDKDF (reference sequence). CDR3 length equals 12 residues. CDR3 loop: CATTRNDQPQHF. CDR3 coding DNA: TGTGCCACCACACGAAATGATCAGCCCCAGCATTTT.

The genes are TRBV7-9 and TRBJ2-4; perhaps TRBD2 as D (6 bases). CDR3 length: 18 amino acids. Germline V lookup: CDR1 SEHNR, CDR2 FQNEAQ (reference sequence). The V and J ends lost 1 base and 3 bases respectively, with 19 bases between them. The CDR3 protein is CASSLVEVGGIGKNIQYF. In nucleotides, the CDR3 is TGTGCCAGCAGCTTAGTTGAAGTTGGAGGGATCGGCAAAAACATTCAGTACTTC.

This chain uses TRBV6-1 with TRBJ2-7; 8 nucleotides align to TRBD2. The V segment lost 3 bases and the J segment 2 bases; nucleotides outside the gene matches: 6. Per the germline V gene, CDR1 is MNHNS and CDR2 is SASEGT. The length of the CDR3 is 15 residues. CDR3 residues: CASSDGRGATYEQYF. The CDR3 coding sequence is TGTGCCAGCAGTGACGGGCGGGGGGCTACCTACGAGCAGTACTTC.

The CDR3 region is CASSSGQGRETQYF. CDR3 coding DNA: TGTGCCAGCAGCTCTGGACAGGGCCGGGAGACCCAGTACTTC. The chain employs TRBV7-3 and TRBJ2-5; 8 bases align to TRBD1. Germline V gives CDR1 SGHTA, CDR2 FQGTGA. This CDR3 spans 14 amino acids. Germline trimming cut 4 bases from V and 5 bases from J; bases unmatched to any gene: 6.

As to this clonotype: One junction end disagrees with the germline gene, perhaps due to a read error. The rearrangement links TRBV6-4 to TRBJ2-6; 7 positions agree with TRBD1. The germline gives CDR1 MRHNA, CDR2 SNTAGT. This CDR3 region has 16 residues. CDR3 nucleotide sequence: TGTGCCAGCAGTGACCACAGGGGACCTGGGCCCAACGTCCTGACTTTC. This gives the protein CASSDHRGPGPNVLTF.

This chain links TRBV28 with TRBJ2-5; TRBD2 matches at 7 bases. The CDR3 has 14 residues. J was trimmed by 2 bases and V by 6 bases; bases with no gene match: 6. Per the germline V gene, CDR1 is MDHEN and CDR2 is SYDVKM. The CDR3: CASRDGGLQETQYF. In nucleotides, the CDR3 is TGTGCCAGCAGGGACGGGGGGTTACAAGAGACCCAGTACTTC.

The V and J genes are TRBV19 and TRBJ1-5, with D maybe TRBD1 (6 bases). CDR3 length: 17 residues. V lost 5 bases, J lost 0 bases, and 17 bases lay in between. The germline gives CDR1 LNHDA, CDR2 SQIVND (reference sequence). The CDR3 DNA follows: TGTGCCAGTAGTGCACAGACAGGTACCTATAGCAATCAGCCCCAGCATTTT. This encodes CASSAQTGTYSNQPQHF.

This clonotype is a singleton in its sample. The gene calls are TRBV7-9 and TRBJ1-3; no clear D. Between the trimmed V and J ends, which lost 3 bases and 3 bases, there was a span of 21 bases. The CDR3 is 18 residues long. Germline V gives CDR1 SEHNR, CDR2 FQNEAQ (reference sequence). The CDR3 loop reads CASSFGSGLTSGGNTIYF. In DNA form, the CDR3 reads TGTGCCAGCAGCTTTGGGTCTGGCCTCACCTCGGGTGGAAACACCATATATTTT.

V is TRBV6-1 and J is TRBJ1-2, with D hard to call. The CDR3 totals 13 residues. Germline loops: CDR1 MNHNS, CDR2 SASEGT. V was cut by 9 bases and J by 2 bases, with 13 bases left in between. CDR3 in DNA: TGTGCCAGTTCCCCTGCTGGGAACTATGGCTACACCTTC. Its protein is CASSPAGNYGYTF.

J is TRBJ1-5 and V is TRBV7-3; D ambiguous. V lost 6 bases to trimming and J lost 9 bases, with 15 bases between them. The CDR3 length is 13 residues. Germline assignment: CDR1 SGHTA and CDR2 FQGTGA. DNA for the CDR3: TGTGCCAGCAGTCCCAGATTTGGTCGGCCCCAGCATTTT. Protein: CASSPRFGRPQHF.

This sequence joins TRBV29-1 and TRBJ1-2; TRBD1 agrees at 7 bases. Germline CDR1 is SQVTM and CDR2 is ANQGSEA. The V and J ends lost 7 bases and 6 bases, in that order; junction bases with no gene match: 8. The CDR3 totals 12 residues. CDR3 nucleotide sequence: TGCAGCGCTCCGACAGGGAGTGATGGCTACACCTTC. It encodes CSAPTGSDGYTF.

This chain links TRBV19 with TRBJ1-5; no definite D call. The CDR3 has 12 amino acids. V gave up 3 bases and J gave up 5 bases, with 5 bases separating them. Germline CDR1 LNHDA, CDR2 SQIVND (reference sequence). In DNA, the CDR3 is TGTGCCAGTAGTATCCCATATCAGCCCCAGCATTTT. Protein sequence: CASSIPYQPQHF.

The V and J genes are TRBV2 and TRBJ1-5; no firm D call. Germline V gene data show CDR1 as SNHLY and CDR2 as FYNNEI. V was shortened by 3 bases and J by 9 bases, with 9 bases between the two germline ends. CDR3 length: 12 residues. For the CDR3, the DNA is TGTGCCAGCAGTGAGGGCCCAGGGCCCCAGCATTTT. Its protein is CASSEGPGPQHF.

The chain employs TRBV5-6 and TRBJ1-5; D is possibly TRBD1 (6 bases). Deletions cut 4 bases from V and 5 bases from J, with 13 bases between. CDR1 SGHDT and CDR2 YYEEEE come from the germline V gene. The CDR3 extends over 14 amino acids. The CDR3: CASSRPGQDQPQHF. As DNA, the CDR3 is TGTGCCAGCAGCCGACCGGGACAAGATCAGCCCCAGCATTTT.